The source of this TCR beta chain is a study of blood T cell repertoires in COVID-19. On the study more broadly: The United States, Italy and Spain provided the acute and convalescent COVID-19 samples. Nucleic acid was either cDNA or gDNA, and it came from T cells, B-cell-depleted T cells, or PBMCs.

The assay was immunoSEQ multiplex PCR, and TCRdb's table has in-frame clones only and misses some. The sample shows around 50,000 clones, 80% to 90% of them seen only once. Germline V gene lookup returns CDR1 GTSNPN and CDR2 SVGIG (reference sequence). V lost 3 bases and J lost 4; bases outside the gene matches: 4. The CDR3 covers 15 residues. The TCR was taken from a woman of 80 years or more with acute or convalescent COVID-19. J is TRBJ1-5 and V is TRBV30; 12 nucleotides align to TRBD1. The specimen was peripheral blood. The CDR3 protein is CAWSPGQGANQPQHF. In DNA form, the CDR3 reads TGTGCCTGGAGCCCGGGACAGGGGGCAAATCAGCCCCAGCATTTT. The full variable domain, with the rest looked up from reference TRBV30 and TRBJ1-5, is SQTIHQWPATLVQPVGSPLSLECTVEGTSNPNLYWYRQAAGRGLQLLFYSVGIGQISSEVPQNLSASRPQDRQFILSSKKLLLSDSGFYLCAWSPGQGANQPQHFGDGTRLSIL.